One TCR beta chain is described in this entry. Its specificity is unknown. These data originate in a study of T cell responses to AZD1222 COVID-19 vaccine. Sequencing was performed with immunoSEQ multiplex PCR; in TCRdb, only in-frame clones are kept and a portion is missing. The profile shows about 260,000 clones, over 90% of them singletons. Study observations and caveats: Repertoire sampling happened only post peak T cell response. Increased Spike-specific TCR breadth and depth were observed after two AZD1222 doses. Donors in the cohort were predominantly white British and more often female, and clonal diversity was possibly underestimated. Spike regions recognized by vaccine-associated CD4 TCRs spanned the protein, led by 160-218 and 743-854.

Sample: peripheral blood, taken on day 0 of AZD1222 vaccination. The sequence came from an adult in good health.

The DNA of the CDR3 is TGTGCCAGCAGTGAATCGGCCCCGACAGTGATGACTGGGGCCAACGTCCTGACTTTC. It is translated as CASSESAPTVMTGANVLTF. The chain joins TRBV6-1 to TRBJ2-6, with D maybe TRBD1 (5 bases). V dropped 2 bases and J dropped 2 bases, with 19 bases sitting between them. Germline CDR1 reads MNHNS; CDR2 reads SASEGT. The CDR3 runs 19 residues.